What follows is one TCR beta chain and its context. The data stem from a study of T cell changes during pregnancy in multiple sclerosis. CDR1 MNHEY and CDR2 SMNVEV come from the germline V gene (reference sequence). This CDR3 region has 15 residues. V shed 5 bases and J 3 bases; nucleotides not matched to a gene: 8. Clones were read by immunoSEQ multiplex PCR, and TCRdb kept only the in-frame ones, dropping some. The repertoire consists of around 60,000 clones, with 94% occurring once and the leading ten covering approximately 3.5%. Sample: CD8+ T cells from peripheral blood mononuclear cells, taken in the third trimester of pregnancy. This TCR was recovered from a female donor with multiple sclerosis, enrolled in a pregnancy study. The gene calls are TRBV27 and TRBJ2-5; 8 bases are a match to TRBD2. The CDR3 DNA follows: TGTGCCAGCAGTACCCCGGGAGCGGGAGAAGAGACCCAGTACTTC. This encodes CASSTPGAGEETQYF.